This T cell receptor beta chain came from a study of T cell repertoires in cytomegalovirus infection. Across the study: From public TCR beta signatures came an indication of both CMV infection and matching HLA type.

This clonotype has just a few counts. What it binds is not known. The CDR3 is 14 amino acids. Germline V CDR1 and CDR2: PRHDT, FYEKMQ (reference sequence). V was shortened by 8 bases and J by 0 bases, with 13 bases between the two germline ends. Regarding the study as a whole: Summed public TCR beta family frequency identified CMV carriers bearing the relevant HLA. CMV-specific TCR beta clonotypes restricted by HLA-C dominated the ex vivo response.

In TCRdb, the reads were re-called with MiXCR into one record per CDR3 protein. The data hold 150,000 to 200,000 distinct CDR3 sequences, with 15% to 20% observed a single time. The sample comprised CD8+ T cells from PBMCs. The gene calls are TRBV13 and TRBJ2-5; no clear D gene. The sequence derives from a human donor in good health (CMV status not recorded). Some clones in this sample may be carry-over from other donors' samples. CDR3 loop: CASRPATNQETQYF. The CDR3 nucleotides read TGTGCCAGCCGCCCGGCCACAAACCAAGAGACCCAGTACTTC.